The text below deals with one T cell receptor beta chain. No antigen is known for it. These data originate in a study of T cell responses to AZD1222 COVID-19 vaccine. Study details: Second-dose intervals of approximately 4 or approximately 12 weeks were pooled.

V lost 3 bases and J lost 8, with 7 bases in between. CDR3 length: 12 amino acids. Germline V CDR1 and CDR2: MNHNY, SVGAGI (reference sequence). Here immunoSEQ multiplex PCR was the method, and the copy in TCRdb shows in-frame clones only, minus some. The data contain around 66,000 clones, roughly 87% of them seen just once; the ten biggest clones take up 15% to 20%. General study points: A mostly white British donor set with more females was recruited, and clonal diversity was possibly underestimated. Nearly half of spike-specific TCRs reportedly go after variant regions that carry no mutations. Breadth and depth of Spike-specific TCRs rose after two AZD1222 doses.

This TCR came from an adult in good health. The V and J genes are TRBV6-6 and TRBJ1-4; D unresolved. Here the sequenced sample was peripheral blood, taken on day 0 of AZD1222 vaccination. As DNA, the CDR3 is TGTGCCAGCAGTTATGCAGACGAAAAACTGTTTTTT. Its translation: CASSYADEKLFF.